This T cell receptor beta chain was documented in a study of shared clonotypes between healthy human individuals. Germline loops: CDR1 SGHDT, CDR2 YYEEEE. Trimming stripped 7 bases from V and 7 bases from J, with 14 bases between. The CDR3 runs to 12 residues. Assay used: immunoSEQ multiplex PCR; TCRdb lists only in-frame clones, some missing. This table holds around 2,000,000 clones, 85% to 95% found once. The chain uses TRBV5-6 and TRBJ1-2; perhaps TRBD1 as D (6 bases). Material for sequencing was naive CD4+ T cells sorted from blood. The subset: CD45RA+ positively selected. This TCR derives from a young man in good health. The chain's CDR3 is CASGGQSGGYTF. DNA of the CDR3: TGTGCCAGCGGAGGACAGTCGGGTGGCTACACCTTC.